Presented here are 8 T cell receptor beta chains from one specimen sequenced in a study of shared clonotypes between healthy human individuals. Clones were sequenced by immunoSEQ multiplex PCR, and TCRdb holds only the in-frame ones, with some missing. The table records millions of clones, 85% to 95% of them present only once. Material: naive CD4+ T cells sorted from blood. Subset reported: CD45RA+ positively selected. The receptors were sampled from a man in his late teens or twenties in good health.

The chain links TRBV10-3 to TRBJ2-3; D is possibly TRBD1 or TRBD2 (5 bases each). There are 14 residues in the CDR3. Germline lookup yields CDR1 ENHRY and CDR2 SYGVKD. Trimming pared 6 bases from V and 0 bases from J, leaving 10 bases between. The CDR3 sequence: CAIRGERSTDTQYF. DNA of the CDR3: TGTGCCATCAGGGGGGAGCGGAGCACAGATACGCAGTATTTT.

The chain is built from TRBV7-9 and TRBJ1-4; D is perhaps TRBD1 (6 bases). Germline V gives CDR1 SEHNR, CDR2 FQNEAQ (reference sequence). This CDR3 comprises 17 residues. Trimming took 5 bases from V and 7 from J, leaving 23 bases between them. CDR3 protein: CASSRSGGQGPGEKLFF. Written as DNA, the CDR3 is TGTGCCAGCAGCCGGTCGGGGGGACAAGGCCCTGGTGAAAAACTGTTTTTT.

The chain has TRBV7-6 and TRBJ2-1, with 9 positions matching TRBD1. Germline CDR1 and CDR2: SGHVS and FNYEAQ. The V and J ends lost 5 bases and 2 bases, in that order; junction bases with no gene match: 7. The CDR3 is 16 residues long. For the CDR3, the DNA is TGTGCCAGCAGCCCCACAGACAGGGGGGCCTACAATGAGCAGTTCTTC. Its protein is CASSPTDRGAYNEQFF.

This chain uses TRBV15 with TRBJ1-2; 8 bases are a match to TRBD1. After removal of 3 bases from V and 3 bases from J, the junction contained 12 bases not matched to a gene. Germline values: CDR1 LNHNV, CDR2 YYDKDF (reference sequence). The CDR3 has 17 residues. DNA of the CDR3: TGTGCCACCAGCAGCCTACTCGGCAGGGGGCATTACTATGGCTACACCTTC. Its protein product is CATSSLLGRGHYYGYTF. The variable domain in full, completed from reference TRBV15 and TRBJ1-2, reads DAMVIQNPRYQVTQFGKPVTLSCSQTLNHNVMYWYQQKSSQAPKLLFHYYDKDFNNEADTPDNFQSRRPNTSFCFLDIRSPGLGDTAMYLCATSSLLGRGHYYGYTFGSGTRLTVV.

CDR3 amino acids: CASSLNLAGVDTGELFF. DNA of the CDR3: TGTGCCAGCAGCTTAAACCTAGCGGGAGTGGACACCGGGGAGCTGTTTTTT. V gene TRBV11-2 combines with J gene TRBJ2-2, with TRBD2 matching over 10 bases. Trimming cost V 2 bases and J 3 bases; bases outside gene matches: 6. Germline CDR1 reads SGHAT; CDR2 reads FQNNGV. The CDR3 spans 17 residues.

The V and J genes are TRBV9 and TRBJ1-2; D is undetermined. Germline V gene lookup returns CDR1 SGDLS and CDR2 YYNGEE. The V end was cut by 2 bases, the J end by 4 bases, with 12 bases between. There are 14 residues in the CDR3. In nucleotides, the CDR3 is TGTGCCAGCAGCGTGACGCCCCAAACCTATGGCTACACCTTC. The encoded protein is CASSVTPQTYGYTF.

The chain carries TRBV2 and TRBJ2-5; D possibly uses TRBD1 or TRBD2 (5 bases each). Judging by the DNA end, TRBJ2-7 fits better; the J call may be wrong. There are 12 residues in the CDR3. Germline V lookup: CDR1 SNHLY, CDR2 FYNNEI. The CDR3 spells CASSGTAYEQYF. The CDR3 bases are TGTGCCAGCAGCGGGACCGCCTACGAGCAGTACTTC.

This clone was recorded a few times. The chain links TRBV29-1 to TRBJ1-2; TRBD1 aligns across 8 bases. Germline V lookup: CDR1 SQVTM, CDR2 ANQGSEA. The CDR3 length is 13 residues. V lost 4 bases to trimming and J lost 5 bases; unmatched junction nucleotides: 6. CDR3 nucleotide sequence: TGCAGCGTTGGGGGACAGGTCGGGTATGGCTACACCTTC. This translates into CSVGGQVGYGYTF. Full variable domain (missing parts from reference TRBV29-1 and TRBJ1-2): SAVISQKPSRDICQRGTSLTIQCQVDSQVTMMFWYRQQPGQSLTLIATANQGSEATYESGFVIDKFPISRPNLTFSTLTVSNMSPEDSSIYLCSVGGQVGYGYTFGSGTRLTVV.